These T cell receptor beta chains were read from a single sample in a study of blood T cell repertoires in COVID-19. Repertoires were generated with immunoSEQ multiplex PCR, while TCRdb's copy carries only in-frame clones and drops some. The profile covers some 120,000 clones, with 70% to 90% appearing a single time and more than 1.5% taken by the ten largest. The source material was peripheral blood. The source is a human donor in a cohort sampled during active COVID-19. Each CDR3 is given with its conserved first and last residue. D genes are given only for firm matches. Only some rows state a clone size, as once, few, many or a class for expanded clones.

abundance: few; j_gene: TRBJ2-1; len: 13; d_gene: TRBD2; v_gene: TRBV29-1; CDR3nt: TGCAGCCCCACGGGGGGATTCTACAATGAGCAGTTCTTC; CDR3aa: CSPTGGFYNEQFF
abundance: .; j_gene: TRBJ2-1; len: 15; d_gene: .; v_gene: TRBV5-4; CDR3nt: TGTGCCAGCAGCTTGGAATGGTCTAGCCGCAATGAGCAGTTCTTC; CDR3aa: CASSLEWSSRNEQFF
abundance: .; j_gene: TRBJ2-1; len: 16; d_gene: TRBD2; v_gene: TRBV24-1; CDR3nt: TGTGCCACCGCCTCCGGGGAGGGCGGCACCTACAATGAGCAGTTCTTC; CDR3aa: CATASGEGGTYNEQFF
abundance: .; j_gene: TRBJ1-3; len: 15; d_gene: .; v_gene: TRBV7-6; CDR3nt: TGTGCCAGCAGCTTAAACAGGATCTCTGGAAACACCATATATTTT; CDR3aa: CASSLNRISGNTIYF
abundance: .; j_gene: TRBJ2-1; len: 16; d_gene: TRBD2; v_gene: TRBV7-2; CDR3nt: TGTGCCAGCAGCTTACATGGGGCGGGAGGGCCCTATGAGCAGTTCTTC; CDR3aa: CASSLHGAGGPYEQFF
abundance: .; j_gene: TRBJ1-2; len: 14; d_gene: .; v_gene: TRBV29-1; CDR3nt: TGCAGCGTTGGAGGGAGGCTCGCTAACTATGGCTACACCTTC; CDR3aa: CSVGGRLANYGYTF
abundance: .; j_gene: TRBJ1-1; len: 15; d_gene: TRBD1; v_gene: TRBV5-6; CDR3nt: TGTGCCAGCAGCCCCCTGGGGACAGGGGGCACTGAAGCTTTCTTT; CDR3aa: CASSPLGTGGTEAFF
abundance: .; j_gene: TRBJ1-3; len: 14; d_gene: .; v_gene: TRBV14; CDR3nt: TGTGCCAGCAGCCAAGGACTCACTGGAAACACCATATATTTT; CDR3aa: CASSQGLTGNTIYF
abundance: .; j_gene: TRBJ2-2; len: 17; d_gene: TRBD1; v_gene: TRBV18; CDR3nt: TGTGCCAGCTCACCTCCCAGCCAGGGGGCCGGAACCGGGGAGCTGTTTTTT; CDR3aa: CASSPPSQGAGTGELFF
abundance: medium-sized; j_gene: TRBJ2-1; len: 14; d_gene: .; v_gene: TRBV5-4; CDR3nt: TGTGCCAGCAGCTTGAGGGACGGGACTTTTGAGCAGTTCTTC; CDR3aa: CASSLRDGTFEQFF
abundance: .; j_gene: TRBJ2-5; len: 15; d_gene: TRBD2; v_gene: TRBV6-5; CDR3nt: TGTGCCAGCAGTTACACTAGCGGGGGGGCGGAGACCCAGTACTTC; CDR3aa: CASSYTSGGAETQYF
abundance: .; j_gene: TRBJ2-7; len: 16; d_gene: TRBD2; v_gene: TRBV20-1; CDR3nt: TGCAGTGCTAGTGATACGGGGGGACTCAATTCCTACGAGCAGTACTTC; CDR3aa: CSASDTGGLNSYEQYF
abundance: .; j_gene: TRBJ2-7; len: 14; d_gene: .; v_gene: TRBV28; CDR3nt: TGTGCCAGCAGTTTCCGGGACACACTATACGAGCAGTACTTC; CDR3aa: CASSFRDTLYEQYF
abundance: .; j_gene: TRBJ1-2; len: 16; d_gene: .; v_gene: TRBV6-1; CDR3nt: TGTGCCAGCAGTGTTCGGCCAGGGGCCGCTAACTATGGCTACACCTTC; CDR3aa: CASSVRPGAANYGYTF
abundance: .; j_gene: TRBJ2-3; len: 15; d_gene: TRBD2; v_gene: TRBV15; CDR3nt: TGTGCCACCAGCACCGGGACTAGCCACTCAGATACGCAGTATTTT; CDR3aa: CATSTGTSHSDTQYF
abundance: .; j_gene: TRBJ2-3; len: 11; d_gene: .; v_gene: TRBV29-1; CDR3nt: TGCAGCGTTGATCAGGGGGGAATGCAGTATTTT; CDR3aa: CSVDQGGMQYF
abundance: .; j_gene: TRBJ2-7; len: 14; d_gene: TRBD2; v_gene: TRBV3-1/TRBV3-2; CDR3nt: TGTGCCAGCAGTAACGGGACTAGTATCCACGAGCAGTACTTC; CDR3aa: CASSNGTSIHEQYF
abundance: .; j_gene: TRBJ2-1; len: 12; d_gene: .; v_gene: TRBV9; CDR3nt: TGTGCCAGCAGCGTAGCAGACAATGAGCAGTTCTTC; CDR3aa: CASSVADNEQFF
abundance: once; j_gene: TRBJ2-1; len: 15; d_gene: .; v_gene: TRBV9; CDR3nt: TGTGCCAGCAGCGTAGCCGCGGCCACCAACAATGAGCAGTTCTTC; CDR3aa: CASSVAAATNNEQFF
abundance: .; j_gene: TRBJ2-7; len: 14; d_gene: .; v_gene: TRBV19; CDR3nt: TGTGCCAGTAGTATGGATGAGGGAGCGTGGGAGCAGTACTTC; CDR3aa: CASSMDEGAWEQYF
abundance: .; j_gene: TRBJ2-1; len: 14; d_gene: TRBD1; v_gene: TRBV7-2; CDR3nt: TGTGCCAGCAGCTTAGTACAGGGGGATAATGAGCAGTTCTTC; CDR3aa: CASSLVQGDNEQFF
abundance: .; j_gene: TRBJ2-2; len: 18; d_gene: TRBD2; v_gene: TRBV19; CDR3nt: TGTGCCAGTAGTAAGGGGCTAGCGGGAGACACCAACACCGGGGAGCTGTTTTTT; CDR3aa: CASSKGLAGDTNTGELFF
abundance: .; j_gene: TRBJ2-3; len: 15; d_gene: TRBD1; v_gene: TRBV5-1; CDR3nt: TGCGCCAGCAGCCCGTGGGACAGCAGCACAGATACGCAGTATTTT; CDR3aa: CASSPWDSSTDTQYF
abundance: once; j_gene: TRBJ2-7; len: 15; d_gene: TRBD1; v_gene: TRBV28; CDR3nt: TGTGCCAGCAGCCCGAGTAAACAGGGGGCTGGCGAGCAGTACTTC; CDR3aa: CASSPSKQGAGEQYF
abundance: once; j_gene: TRBJ1-5; len: 15; d_gene: .; v_gene: TRBV4-1; CDR3nt: TGCGCCAGCAGCCAATTCTTGACAAACAATCAGCCCCAGCATTTT; CDR3aa: CASSQFLTNNQPQHF
abundance: .; j_gene: TRBJ1-1; len: 15; d_gene: .; v_gene: TRBV5-4; CDR3nt: TGTGCCAGCAGCTTGGTAGGGTCTCGGGGAACTGAAGCTTTCTTT; CDR3aa: CASSLVGSRGTEAFF
abundance: many; j_gene: TRBJ2-1; len: 15; d_gene: TRBD1; v_gene: TRBV7-9; CDR3nt: TGTGCCAGCAGCCCCCGGGACAGAAACTACAATGAGCAGTTCTTC; CDR3aa: CASSPRDRNYNEQFF
abundance: .; j_gene: TRBJ2-7; len: 12; d_gene: .; v_gene: TRBV7-2; CDR3nt: TGTGCCAGCAGCTTAGACAACTACGAGCAGTACTTC; CDR3aa: CASSLDNYEQYF
abundance: .; j_gene: TRBJ2-5; len: 15; d_gene: .; v_gene: TRBV6-5; CDR3nt: TGTGCCAGCAAGGGGGGGGCGAGGAGCCAAGAGACCCAGTACTTC; CDR3aa: CASKGGARSQETQYF
abundance: .; j_gene: TRBJ1-3; len: 15; d_gene: .; v_gene: TRBV4-1; CDR3nt: TGCGCCAGCAGCCAAGAGAGGGCCGCTGGAAACACCATATATTTT; CDR3aa: CASSQERAAGNTIYF
abundance: .; j_gene: TRBJ2-3; len: 17; d_gene: .; v_gene: TRBV4-2; CDR3nt: TGTGCCAGCAGCCAAGGGGGGGTTGAGGTTCCGACAGATACGCAGTATTTT; CDR3aa: CASSQGGVEVPTDTQYF
abundance: .; j_gene: TRBJ2-3; len: 16; d_gene: TRBD2; v_gene: TRBV7-8; CDR3nt: TGTGCCAGCAGCTTGGCTAGCGGGGGGGGCCCAGATACGCAGTATTTT; CDR3aa: CASSLASGGGPDTQYF
abundance: .; j_gene: TRBJ1-2; len: 14; d_gene: .; v_gene: TRBV5-1; CDR3nt: TGCGCCAGCAGCTTGAGGGGAACTAACTATGGCTACACCTTC; CDR3aa: CASSLRGTNYGYTF
abundance: .; j_gene: TRBJ1-1; len: 15; d_gene: .; v_gene: TRBV28; CDR3nt: TGTGCCAGCAGTTATGTGGGCAGAACGAACACTGAAGCTTTCTTT; CDR3aa: CASSYVGRTNTEAFF
abundance: .; j_gene: TRBJ2-7; len: 14; d_gene: .; v_gene: TRBV27; CDR3nt: TGTGCCAGCAGTTTACAGGGAAGGGCAAGGGAGCAGTACTTC; CDR3aa: CASSLQGRAREQYF
abundance: .; j_gene: TRBJ1-6; len: 16; d_gene: .; v_gene: TRBV5-1; CDR3nt: TGCGCCAGCAGCTTGGGGAGGGATCAACCCAATTCACCCCTCCACTTT; CDR3aa: CASSLGRDQPNSPLHF
abundance: few; j_gene: TRBJ2-7; len: 15; d_gene: TRBD1; v_gene: TRBV11-2; CDR3nt: TGTGCCAGCAGCTTAGAGTCGGGACAGGGGGCGAAGCAGTACTTC; CDR3aa: CASSLESGQGAKQYF
abundance: .; j_gene: TRBJ2-7; len: 16; d_gene: TRBD2; v_gene: TRBV3-1/TRBV3-2; CDR3nt: TGTGCCAGCAGCCGAGATTTGACTAGCGGGGACTACGAGCAGTACTTC; CDR3aa: CASSRDLTSGDYEQYF
abundance: few; j_gene: TRBJ1-3; len: 16; d_gene: .; v_gene: TRBV7-6; CDR3nt: TGTGCCAGCAGCTTAGAATGGAGGTACTCTGGAAACACCATATATTTT; CDR3aa: CASSLEWRYSGNTIYF
abundance: .; j_gene: TRBJ1-1; len: 12; d_gene: TRBD1; v_gene: TRBV2; CDR3nt: TGTGCCAGCAGGTACGGAACAGGGGTGACTTTCTTT; CDR3aa: CASRYGTGVTFF
abundance: once; j_gene: TRBJ2-3; len: 14; d_gene: .; v_gene: TRBV25-1; CDR3nt: TGTGCCAGCAGTGGATGGGCTAGCACAGATACGCAGTATTTT; CDR3aa: CASSGWASTDTQYF
abundance: .; j_gene: TRBJ2-7; len: 17; d_gene: TRBD2; v_gene: TRBV28; CDR3nt: TGTGCCAGCAGTTTACTTACTAGCGGGAGGTACTCCTACGAGCAGTACTTC; CDR3aa: CASSLLTSGRYSYEQYF